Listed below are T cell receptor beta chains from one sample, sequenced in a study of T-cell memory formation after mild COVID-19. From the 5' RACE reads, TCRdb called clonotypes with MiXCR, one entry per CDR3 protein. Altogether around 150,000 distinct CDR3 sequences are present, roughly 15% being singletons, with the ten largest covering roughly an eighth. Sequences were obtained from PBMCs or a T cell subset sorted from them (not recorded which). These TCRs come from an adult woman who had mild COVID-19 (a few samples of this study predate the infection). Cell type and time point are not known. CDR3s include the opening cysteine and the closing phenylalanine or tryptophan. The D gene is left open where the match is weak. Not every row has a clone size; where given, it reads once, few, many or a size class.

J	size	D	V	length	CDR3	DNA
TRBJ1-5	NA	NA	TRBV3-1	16	CASSQGGRISNQPQHF	TGTGCCAGCAGCCAAGGTGGTCGGATTAGCAATCAGCCCCAGCATTTT
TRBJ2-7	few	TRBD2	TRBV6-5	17	CASSSPEAGDRSYEQYF	TGTGCCAGCAGCTCCCCCGAAGCGGGGGACCGCTCCTACGAGCAGTACTTC
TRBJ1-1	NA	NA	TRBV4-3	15	CASSQSLQLNTEAFF	TGCGCCAGCAGCCAAAGTCTGCAATTGAACACTGAAGCTTTCTTT
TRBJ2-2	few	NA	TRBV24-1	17	CATSDWGTLPNTGELFF	TGTGCCACCAGTGATTGGGGGACACTCCCGAACACCGGGGAGCTGTTTTTT
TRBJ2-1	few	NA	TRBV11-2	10	CASRSNEQFF	TGTGCCAGCCGCTCCAATGAGCAGTTCTTC
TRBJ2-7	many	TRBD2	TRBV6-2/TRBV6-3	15	CASRPSGRTSYEQYF	TGTGCCAGCCGGCCTAGCGGGAGGACCTCCTACGAGCAGTACTTC
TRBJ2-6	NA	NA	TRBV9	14	CASSVRLGANVLTF	TGTGCCAGCAGCGTCAGGCTTGGGGCCAACGTCCTGACTTTC
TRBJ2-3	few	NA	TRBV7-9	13	CASSPGRKDTQYF	TGTGCCAGCAGCCCCGGACGGAAGGATACGCAGTATTTT
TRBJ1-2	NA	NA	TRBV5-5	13	CASTHSVVDGYTF	TGTGCCAGCACCCACTCGGTAGTGGATGGCTACACCTTC
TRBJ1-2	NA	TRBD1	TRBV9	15	CASSSWTGGANGYTF	TGTGCCAGCAGCTCCTGGACAGGGGGCGCTAATGGCTACACCTTC
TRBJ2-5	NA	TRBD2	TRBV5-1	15	CASSTSGGAAETQYF	TGCGCCAGCAGTACTAGCGGGGGGGCCGCGGAGACCCAGTACTTC
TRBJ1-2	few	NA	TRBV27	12	CASRDHIYGYTF	TGTGCCAGCAGAGACCATATCTATGGCTACACCTTC
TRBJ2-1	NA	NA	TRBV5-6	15	CASSVGSSPYNEQFF	TGTGCCAGCAGCGTCGGTTCTAGCCCGTACAATGAGCAGTTCTTC
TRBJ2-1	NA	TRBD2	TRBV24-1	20	CATSDSSGLAGGRSYNEQFF	TGTGCCACCAGTGATTCCTCGGGACTAGCGGGAGGGCGCTCCTACAATGAGCAGTTCTTC
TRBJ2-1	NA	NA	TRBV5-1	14	CASSFQGPPNEQFF	TGCGCCAGCAGCTTCCAGGGGCCCCCCAATGAGCAGTTCTTC
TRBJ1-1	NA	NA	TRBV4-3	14	CASSQRGWGTEAFF	TGCGCCAGCAGCCAGAGGGGTTGGGGCACTGAAGCTTTCTTT
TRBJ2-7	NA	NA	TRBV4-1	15	CASSQWGGRSYEQYF	TGCGCCAGCAGCCAATGGGGCGGACGCTCCTACGAGCAGTACTTC
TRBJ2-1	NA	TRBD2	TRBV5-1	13	CASSLATGGQQFF	TGCGCCAGCAGCTTGGCCACGGGGGGACAGCAGTTCTTC
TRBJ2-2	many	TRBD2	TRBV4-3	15	CASSQGLDRGGELFF	TGCGCCAGCAGCCAGGGACTAGATCGGGGCGGGGAGCTGTTTTTT
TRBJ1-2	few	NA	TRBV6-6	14	CASSYSQDNYGYTF	TGTGCCAGCAGTTACTCCCAGGATAACTATGGCTACACCTTC
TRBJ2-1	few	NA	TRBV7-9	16	CASSLGRGGFTNEQFF	TGTGCCAGCAGCTTAGGGAGAGGTGGCTTTACAAATGAGCAGTTCTTC
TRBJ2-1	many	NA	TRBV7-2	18	CASSLRGRLVFDYNEQFF	TGTGCCAGCAGCTTAAGGGGGAGACTAGTTTTTGACTACAATGAGCAGTTCTTC
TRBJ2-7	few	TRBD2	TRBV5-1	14	CASRRRGGSYEQYF	TGCGCCAGCAGACGCCGGGGAGGGTCCTACGAGCAGTACTTC
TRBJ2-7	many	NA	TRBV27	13	CASAGTPYYEQYF	TGTGCCAGCGCCGGGACCCCCTACTACGAGCAGTACTTC
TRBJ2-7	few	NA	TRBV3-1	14	CASSQNSQRVEQYF	TGTGCCAGCAGCCAAAATAGCCAAAGGGTCGAGCAGTACTTC
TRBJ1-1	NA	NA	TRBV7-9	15	CASSFSLGANTEAFF	TGTGCCAGCAGCTTCTCATTAGGGGCTAACACTGAAGCTTTCTTT
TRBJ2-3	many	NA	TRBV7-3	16	CASSLSGRAYTDTQYF	TGTGCCAGCAGCTTATCGGGCAGGGCTTACACAGATACGCAGTATTTT
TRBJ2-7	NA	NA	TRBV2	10	CATKAYEQYF	TGTGCCACCAAAGCCTACGAGCAGTACTTC
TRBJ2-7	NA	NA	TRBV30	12	CAWSGQIYEQYF	TGTGCCTGGAGCGGACAGATCTACGAGCAGTACTTC
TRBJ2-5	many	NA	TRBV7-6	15	CASSLEADIGETQYF	TGTGCCAGCAGCTTAGAAGCGGACATCGGAGAGACCCAGTACTTC
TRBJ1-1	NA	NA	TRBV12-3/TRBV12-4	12	CASSLNFLGAFF	TGTGCCAGCAGTCTTAACTTCCTCGGGGCTTTCTTT
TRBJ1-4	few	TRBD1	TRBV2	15	CASSSNRGQNEKLFF	TGTGCCAGCAGTTCCAACAGGGGGCAAAATGAAAAACTGTTTTTT
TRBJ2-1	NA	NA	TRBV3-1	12	CASSPNRVEQFF	TGTGCCAGCAGCCCGAACAGGGTTGAGCAGTTCTTC
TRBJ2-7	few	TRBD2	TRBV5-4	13	CASTLGGSYEQYF	TGTGCCAGCACCTTGGGAGGGTCCTACGAGCAGTACTTC
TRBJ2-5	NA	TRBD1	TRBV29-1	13	CSVRQGAQETQYF	TGCAGCGTTCGACAGGGGGCTCAAGAGACCCAGTACTTC
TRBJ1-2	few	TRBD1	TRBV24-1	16	CATSNPRDRKNYGYTF	TGTGCCACCAGCAATCCCCGGGACAGGAAGAACTATGGCTACACCTTC
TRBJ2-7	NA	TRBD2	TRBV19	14	CASSMELAGSWVYF	TGTGCCAGTAGTATGGAACTAGCGGGGAGTTGGGTGTACTTC
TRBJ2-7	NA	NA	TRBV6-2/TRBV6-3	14	CASSYGEHSYEQYF	TGTGCCAGCAGTTACGGTGAGCACTCCTACGAGCAGTACTTC
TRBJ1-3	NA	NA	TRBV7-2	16	CASSLLGSSSGNTIYF	TGTGCCAGCAGCTTATTGGGCAGCTCCTCTGGAAACACCATATATTTT
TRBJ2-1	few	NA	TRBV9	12	CASSPTGAEQFF	TGTGCCAGCAGCCCGACGGGTGCTGAGCAGTTCTTC
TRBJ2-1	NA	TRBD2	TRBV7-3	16	CASSRSAGGTYNEQFF	TGTGCCAGCAGCCGGTCGGCGGGAGGGACCTACAATGAGCAGTTCTTC
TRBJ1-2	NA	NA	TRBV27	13	CASSTRAGYGYTF	TGTGCCAGCAGTACGAGGGCAGGCTATGGCTACACCTTC
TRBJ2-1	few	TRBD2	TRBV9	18	CASSVERTSGGAYNEQFF	TGTGCCAGCAGCGTAGAGAGAACTAGCGGGGGGGCCTACAATGAGCAGTTCTTC
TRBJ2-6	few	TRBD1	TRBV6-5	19	CASSYPGGDLRAGANVLTF	TGTGCCAGCAGTTATCCAGGGGGCGATCTACGGGCTGGGGCCAACGTCCTGACTTTC
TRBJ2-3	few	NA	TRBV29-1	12	CSVRDSTYTQYF	TGCAGCGTCCGGGACTCCACCTATACGCAGTATTTT
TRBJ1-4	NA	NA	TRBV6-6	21	CASSYESTSRVSFATNEKLFF	TGTGCCAGCAGTTACGAAAGCACAAGCAGGGTCTCATTTGCAACTAATGAAAAACTGTTTTTT
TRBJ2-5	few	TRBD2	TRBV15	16	CATSIGLAQIQETQYF	TGTGCCACCAGCATTGGACTAGCTCAGATACAAGAGACCCAGTACTTC
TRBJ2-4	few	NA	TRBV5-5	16	CASSLEFRVSKNIQYF	TGTGCCAGCAGCCTCGAATTCCGGGTTTCCAAAAACATTCAGTACTTC
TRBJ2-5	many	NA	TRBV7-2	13	CASSFSPTETQYF	TGTGCCAGCAGCTTTAGCCCGACGGAGACCCAGTACTTC
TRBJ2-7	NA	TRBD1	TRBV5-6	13	CASRGTGAYEQYF	TGTGCCAGCAGAGGGACAGGGGCCTACGAGCAGTACTTC
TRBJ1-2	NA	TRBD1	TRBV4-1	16	CASSTVGTAPNYGYTF	TGCGCCAGCAGCACTGTCGGGACAGCACCGAACTATGGCTACACCTTC
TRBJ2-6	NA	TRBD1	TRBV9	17	CASSSSGQGAGANVLTF	TGTGCCAGCAGCTCGAGCGGACAGGGGGCTGGGGCCAACGTCCTGACTTTC
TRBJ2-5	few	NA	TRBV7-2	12	CASSLRAETQYF	TGTGCCAGCAGCCTCAGGGCGGAGACCCAGTACTTC
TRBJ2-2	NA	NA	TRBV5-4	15	CASSSALLNTGELFF	TGTGCCAGCAGCTCGGCCCTCCTGAACACCGGGGAGCTGTTTTTT
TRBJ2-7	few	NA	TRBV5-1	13	CASSLVGENEQYF	TGCGCCAGCAGCTTGGTTGGGGAGAACGAGCAGTACTTC